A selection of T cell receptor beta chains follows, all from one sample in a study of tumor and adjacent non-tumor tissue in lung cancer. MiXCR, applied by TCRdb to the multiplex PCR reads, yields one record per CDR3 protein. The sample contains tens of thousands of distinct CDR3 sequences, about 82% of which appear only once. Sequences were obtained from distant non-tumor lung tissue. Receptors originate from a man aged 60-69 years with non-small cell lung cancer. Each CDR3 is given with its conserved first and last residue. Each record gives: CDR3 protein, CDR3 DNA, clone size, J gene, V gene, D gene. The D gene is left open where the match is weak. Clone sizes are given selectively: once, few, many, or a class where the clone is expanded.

CANKDRSNTGELFF TGTGCAAACAAAGACAGATCGAACACCGGGGAGCTGTTTTTT once TRBJ2-2 TRBV6-1 NA
CTSSLVDMQYF TGTACCAGCAGCTTAGTAGATATGCAGTATTTT NA TRBJ2-3 TRBV11-3 NA
CASSPDSTTFGYTF TGCGCCAGCAGCCCGGACAGTACTACTTTCGGCTACACCTTC NA TRBJ1-2 TRBV4-1 NA
CACSPHGLQTEAFF TGTGCCTGCAGCCCGCACGGACTGCAGACTGAAGCTTTCTTT NA TRBJ1-1 TRBV11-3 NA
CASSLVAGGRTDTHYF TGTGCCAGCAGCTTAGTCGCCGGGGGGCGGACAGATACACATTATTTT once TRBJ2-3 TRBV11-3 NA
CVSSFQGTGELFF TGTGTCAGCAGCTTCCAAGGGACCGGGGAGCTGTTTTTT NA TRBJ2-2 TRBV12-3/TRBV12-4 NA
CISSLEHYNEQFF TGTATCAGCAGCTTAGAGCACTACAATGAGCAGTTCTTC NA TRBJ2-1 TRBV11-2 NA
CCAIGTSGTYTKNEQFF TGCTGTGCTATCGGGACTAGCGGGACCTACACCAAGAATGAGCAGTTCTTC NA TRBJ2-1 TRBV20-1 TRBD2
CVSSEERVYGYTF TGTGTCAGCAGTGAAGAACGTGTCTATGGCTACACTTTC NA TRBJ1-2 TRBV6-1 NA
CTSSSGRVMETQYF TGTACCAGCAGCTCCGGACGGGTTATGGAGACCCAGTACTTC NA TRBJ2-5 TRBV11-2 NA
CSEYGTLENTIYF TGCAGCGAGTATGGGACGCTTGAAAACACCATATATTTT NA TRBJ1-3 TRBV29-1 NA
CASSSGHVNTEAFF TGTGCCAGCAGTTCGGGACATGTAAACACTGAAGCTTTCTTT NA TRBJ1-1 TRBV6-1 NA
CASSLGLAGGVSGANVMTF TGTGCCAGCAGTCTAGGACTAGCGGGAGGAGTCTCTGGGGCCAACGTCATGACTTTC once TRBJ2-6 TRBV12-3/TRBV12-4 TRBD2
CASSADAAAYNEQFF TGTGCCAGCAGTGCGGACGCGGCAGCCTACAACGAGCAGTTCTTC NA TRBJ2-1 TRBV6-1 NA
CARSSRHNEKLFF TGTGCCAGGAGCAGCAGACATAATGAAAAACTGTTTTTT NA TRBJ1-4 TRBV21-1 NA
CASSLAGLAGGSYNDQSF TGTGCCAGCAGCTTAGCGGGACTAGCGGGAGGGTCCTACAATGATCAGTCCTTC once TRBJ2-1 TRBV13 TRBD2
CASTSVSTDTQYF TGTGCAAGCACCTCCGTCAGCACAGATACGCAGTATTTT NA TRBJ2-3 TRBV12-3/TRBV12-4 NA
CASSPVGRSNQPRHF TGTGCCAGCAGCCCGGTGGGGAGATCCAATCAGCCCCGGCATTTT NA TRBJ1-5 TRBV5-5 NA
CASSLLASFQGYTF TGTGCCAGCAGCTTACTCGCCTCGTTTCAGGGCTACACCTTC few TRBJ1-2 TRBV7-9 NA
CSASADIYDQYF TGCAGTGCTAGTGCGGACATCTACGACCAGTACTTC NA TRBJ2-7 TRBV20-1 NA
CASSQAGYRLRGTGELFF TGTGCCAGTAGCCAAGCGGGTTACCGACTCCGAGGGACGGGGGAGCTGTTTTTT NA TRBJ2-2 TRBV11-3 NA
CSARASGWGSNTGELFF TGCAGTGCTAGAGCTTCGGGTTGGGGGAGTAACACCGGGGAGCTGTTTTTC NA TRBJ2-2 TRBV20-1 NA
CASSLVAGGGNEQYF TGCGCCAGCAGCTTGGTAGCAGGGGGCGGGAACGAGCAGTACTTC NA TRBJ2-7 TRBV5-6 TRBD1
CASSEHQEQETQFF TGTGCCAGCAGTGAGCACCAGGAGCAAGAGACCCAGTTTTTC NA TRBJ2-5 TRBV6-1 NA
CSVQPSSGRGEKLIF TGCAGCGTTCAACCCTCCAGTGGAAGGGGGGAAAAACTGATTTTT NA TRBJ1-4 TRBV29-1 NA
CASKDRGGSSYNEQFF TGTGCCAGCAAGGACAGGGGGGGTAGCTCCTACAATGAGCAGTTCTTC NA TRBJ2-1 TRBV19 TRBD1
CASSYRTGREGAIF TGTGCCAGCAGTTACCGAACCGGGAGAGAGGGAGCTATCTTT NA TRBJ1-1 TRBV6-5 NA
CATSDYQGNTEAFF TGTGCCACCAGTGATTACCAGGGGAACACTGAAGCTTTCTTT many TRBJ1-1 TRBV24-1 NA
CSAPTSGRRTDTQYF TGCAGTGCGCCGACTAGCGGGAGGAGAACAGATACGCAGTATTTT NA TRBJ2-3 TRBV20-1 TRBD2
CSAQKGHSYTF TGCAGTGCTCAGAAGGGGCATAGCTACACCTTT NA TRBJ1-2 TRBV20-1 NA
CASRVGLADYKEQFF TGTGCCAGTAGGGTAGGACTAGCGGACTACAAAGAGCAGTTCTTC NA TRBJ2-1 TRBV19 TRBD2
CSISEVTYEQYF TGCAGTATTAGTGAGGTCACCTACGAGCAGTACTTC NA TRBJ2-7 TRBV20-1 NA
CNANQTSGRANEQFF TGCAATGCTAACCAGACTAGCGGCAGGGCCAATGAGCAGTTCTTC once TRBJ2-1 TRBV20-1 TRBD2
CTSSQESTGDAQETQYF TGCACCAGCAGTCAGGAATCTACAGGGGACGCTCAAGAGACCCAGTACTTC NA TRBJ2-5 TRBV23-1 TRBD1
CSSSQDVPASSGTEAFF TGCTCCAGCAGCCAAGACGTTCCGGCCAGTTCTGGCACTGAAGCTTTCTTT NA TRBJ1-1 TRBV4-3 NA
CRGGDKNTEAFF TGCAGGGGCGGGGACAAGAACACTGAAGCTTTCTTC NA TRBJ1-1 TRBV29-1 NA